This passage covers 3 T cell receptor beta chains from one sample sequenced in a study of blood T cell repertoires in COVID-19. TCRdb keeps only in-frame clones here, not all; method: immunoSEQ multiplex PCR. The table has approximately 440,000 clones, less than 95% seen once. Sequenced material: PBMCs or T cells enriched from blood (not recorded which). Receptor source: a man aged 18 to 35 who had recovered from COVID-19.

V gene TRBV6-5 combines with J gene TRBJ1-2; D uncertain. Germline V CDR1 and CDR2: MNHEY, SVGAGI. The V gene lost 6 bases and the J gene lost 5 bases, with 13 bases spanning the gap. The CDR3 has 13 residues. CDR3 region: CASSSGKTYGYTF. The CDR3 DNA is TGTGCCAGCAGCTCCGGGAAGACTTATGGCTACACCTTC.

V gene TRBV7-9 combines with J gene TRBJ2-7; the match to TRBD2 covers 13 bases. CDR1 and CDR2 from the germline V gene are SEHNR and FQNEAQ (reference sequence). This CDR3 comprises 16 residues. V gave up 4 bases and J gave up 3 bases; unmatched junction bases: 6. CDR3 bases: TGTGCCAGCAGCTCGCTGACTAGCGGGAGGAGCTACGAGCAGTACTTC. It codes for CASSSLTSGRSYEQYF.

The chain recombines TRBV28 with TRBJ2-1, with 8 bases lining up with TRBD1. The germline V gene has CDR1 MDHEN and CDR2 SYDVKM. The CDR3 is made up of 15 amino acids. V dropped 6 bases and J dropped 1; count of bases not matched to a gene: 5. The CDR3 nucleotides are TGTGCCAGCAGCCCCACAGGGGGTTCCTACAATGAGCAGTTCTTC. It encodes CASSPTGGSYNEQFF. The full variable domain, completed using reference TRBV28 and TRBJ2-1, is DVKVTQSSRYLVKRTGEKVFLECVQDMDHENMFWYRQDPGLGLRLIYFSYDVKMKEKGDIPEGYSVSREKKERFSLILESASTNQTSMYLCASSPTGGSYNEQFFGPGTRLTVL.